These 21 T cell receptor beta chains came from one sample sequenced in a study of shared clonotypes between healthy human individuals (dated by TCRdb to about 2020). The method behind the library was the immunoSEQ multiplex PCR assay. TCRdb retrieved this table from immuneACCESS and kept in-frame rearrangements only. Not all clones are present; in checked studies, unresolved V genes account for under half, and no reason is known for the remainder. The sample table holds around 2.5 million clones, of which approximately 94% were seen once. Of the sample, about 0.39% is held by the ten largest clones. The sample taken for sequencing was naive CD4+ T cells from PBMCs. This specimen's cell subset or site label, per the study, means: CD45RA+ positively selected. The origin of the receptors is a man aged 18 to 30 in good health. Some clones in this sample may be carry-over from other donors' samples.

The chain employs TRBV19 and TRBJ1-2; 7 bases agree with TRBD1. Germline V gene lookup returns CDR1 LNHDA and CDR2 SQIVND (reference sequence). V lost 7 bases, J lost 4 bases, and 6 bases stayed unmatched. CDR3 length: 13 amino acids. The CDR3 DNA reads TGTGCCAGTACCATGGGACAGCCCTATGGCTACACCTTC. It is translated as CASTMGQPYGYTF.

The chain couples TRBV27 to TRBJ2-1, with D possibly being TRBD1 (6 bases). The CDR3 length is 13 residues. Germline V CDR1 and CDR2: MNHEY, SMNVEV (reference sequence). V was cut by 5 bases and J by 10 bases, with 15 bases left in between. For the CDR3, the DNA is TGTGCCAGCAGTCCGATGGTGGGACAAGAGCAGTTCTTC. It codes for CASSPMVGQEQFF.

This clone was counted once. Additional DNA sequences in this sample encode the identical CDR3. The chain uses TRBV6-5 and TRBJ1-5; D is undetermined. Germline CDR1 reads MNHEY; CDR2 reads SVGAGI. The CDR3 is made up of 14 amino acids. The V end was cut by 0 bases, the J end by 1 base, with 4 bases between. In DNA form, the CDR3 reads TGTGCCAGCAGTTACTCGCAGAGCAATCAGCCCCAGCATTTT. It codes for CASSYSQSNQPQHF.

The chain uses TRBV7-8 and TRBJ1-5, with D perhaps TRBD1 (5 bases). The CDR3 extends over 15 amino acids. Germline V lookup: CDR1 SGHVS, CDR2 FQNEAQ. V lost 7 bases and J lost 0, with 13 bases in between. CDR3 coding DNA: TGTGCCAGCACCCCGGGGGGGTATAGCAATCAGCCCCAGCATTTT. Protein: CASTPGGYSNQPQHF.

This chain links TRBV9 with TRBJ1-5; D ambiguous. CDR1 and CDR2 from the germline V gene are SGDLS and YYNGEE. The CDR3 has 13 residues. Trimming took off 0 bases at V and 5 bases at J, with 6 bases between the two ends. CDR3 loop: CASSVATDQPQHF. The DNA of the CDR3 is TGTGCCAGCAGCGTAGCCACCGATCAGCCCCAGCATTTT.

This sequence joins TRBV28 and TRBJ1-5; the D gene is possibly TRBD1 (6 bases). The V end was cut by 10 bases, the J end by 3 bases, with 22 bases between. Per germline, CDR1 MDHEN and CDR2 SYDVKM. The CDR3 has 16 amino acids. CDR3 coding DNA: TGTGCCACCCGCGGGGGGGGCGCGATGTACAATCAGCCCCAGCATTTT. Its translation is CATRGGGAMYNQPQHF.

The gene calls are TRBV5-1 and TRBJ2-1; TRBD1 or TRBD2 may be the D gene (6 bases each). V lost 2 bases to trimming and J lost 9 bases, with 12 bases between them. Per germline, CDR1 SGHRS and CDR2 YFSETQ. This CDR3 comprises 13 residues. DNA for the CDR3: TGCGCCAGCAGCTTAGGGGGGCAGGGTGAGCAGTTCTTC. Protein: CASSLGGQGEQFF. Based on the CDR3 plus reference TRBV5-1 and TRBJ2-1, the full variable domain is KAGVTQTPRYLIKTRGQQVTLSCSPISGHRSVSWYQQTPGQGLQFLFEYFSETQRNKGNFPGRFSGRQFSNSRSEMNVSTLELGDSALYLCASSLGGQGEQFFGPGTRLTVL.

This sequence joins TRBV7-8 and TRBJ1-5; D is unclear. Germline CDR1 is SGHVS and CDR2 is FQNEAQ. V was clipped by 4 bases and J by 2 bases, with 12 bases between them. This CDR3 is 15 amino acids long. The chain's CDR3 is CASSSSWERNQPQHF. In DNA, the CDR3 is TGTGCCAGCAGCTCCTCGTGGGAGCGCAATCAGCCCCAGCATTTT.

The rearrangement links TRBV11-1 to TRBJ2-1, with D maybe TRBD2 (5 bases). The length of the CDR3 is 12 residues. Looked up from germline, CDR1 is SGHAT and CDR2 is FQDESV (reference sequence). V shed 7 bases and J shed 9 bases, with 13 bases lying between them. CDR3 bases: TGTGCCAGCAAAGGAGGCTCGGGTGAGCAGTTCTTC. Translated, it gives CASKGGSGEQFF.

The chain links TRBV10-1 to TRBJ2-3, with D tentatively TRBD2 (5 bases). Trimming took off 5 bases at V and 5 bases at J, with 23 bases between the two ends. Germline CDR1 is WNHNN and CDR2 is SYGVQD (reference sequence). This CDR3 has 17 amino acids. In DNA form, the CDR3 reads TGCGCCAGCAGTCCTTCTCCTGACCCCCGGGCGGGAGATACGCAGTATTTT. Encoded protein: CASSPSPDPRAGDTQYF.

This sequence joins TRBV2 and TRBJ2-7; 9 nucleotides match TRBD1. Unmatched junction bases numbered 5, after V lost 10 bases and J lost 1 base. Germline values: CDR1 SNHLY, CDR2 FYNNEI. This CDR3 is built from 13 residues. The CDR3: CATGTGLSYEQYF. The CDR3 DNA is TGTGCCACAGGGACAGGGCTTTCCTACGAGCAGTACTTC.

The gene calls are TRBV7-8 and TRBJ2-1; D call uncertain. Trimming removed 3 bases from V and 3 bases from J, with 6 bases in between. The CDR3 is made up of 13 amino acids. Germline V CDR1 and CDR2: SGHVS, FQNEAQ. As DNA, the CDR3 is TGTGCCAGCAGCTTGTTGAACTACAATGAGCAGTTCTTC. Amino acid sequence: CASSLLNYNEQFF.

The chain joins TRBV7-9 to TRBJ2-5, with D uncertain. The last part of the DNA fits TRBJ2-7 better; the J call may be wrong. The length of the CDR3 is 13 residues. In germline, CDR1 is SEHNR, CDR2 FQNEAQ (reference sequence). CDR3 sequence reads: CASSFTISYEQYF. The CDR3 bases are TGTGCCAGCAGCTTCACCATTTCCTACGAGCAGTACTTC.

V usage is TRBV15 and J usage is TRBJ2-4, with D unresolved. Germline-derived CDR1 and CDR2 are LNHNV and YYDKDF (reference sequence). Trimming removed 0 bases at V and 0 bases at J, with 6 bases between. The CDR3 runs to 15 residues. The CDR3 here is CATSREILAKNIQYF. The CDR3 nucleotides read TGTGCCACCAGCAGAGAAATCCTAGCCAAAAACATTCAGTACTTC.

This clone came up a few times. The same CDR3 is also encoded by other DNA sequences in this sample. The rearrangement links TRBV19 to TRBJ1-2; D is perhaps TRBD1 (5 bases). Germline lookup yields CDR1 LNHDA and CDR2 SQIVND (reference sequence). The CDR3 covers 13 residues. Between the trimmed V and J ends, which lost 4 bases and 5 bases, there was a span of 11 bases. The CDR3 loop is CASSTRDGYGYTF. The CDR3 DNA reads as TGTGCCAGTAGTACCCGGGACGGATATGGCTACACCTTC.

V and J are TRBV5-1 and TRBJ2-1; the match to TRBD2 covers 9 bases. This CDR3 is 14 amino acids long. CDR1 is SGHRS and CDR2 is YFSETQ in the germline V gene. V dropped 2 bases and J dropped 8; count of bases not matched to a gene: 5. In DNA form, the CDR3 reads TGCGCCAGCAGCTTTAGCGGGAGCGTGGATGAGCAGTTCTTC. This sequence encodes CASSFSGSVDEQFF.

The rearrangement links TRBV5-1 to TRBJ1-2; D possibly corresponds to TRBD1 (6 bases). Germline V gene lookup returns CDR1 SGHRS and CDR2 YFSETQ. The V end lost 4 bases, the J end lost 4 bases, and 23 bases lay between the germline ends. The CDR3 has 17 amino acids. The CDR3 DNA is TGCGCCAGCAGCGACTCCGGGACACCTAACCTCTTCTATGGCTACACCTTC. Translation: CASSDSGTPNLFYGYTF. Full variable domain (missing parts from reference TRBV5-1 and TRBJ1-2): KAGVTQTPRYLIKTRGQQVTLSCSPISGHRSVSWYQQTPGQGLQFLFEYFSETQRNKGNFPGRFSGRQFSNSRSEMNVSTLELGDSALYLCASSDSGTPNLFYGYTFGSGTRLTVV.

V usage is TRBV7-3 and J usage is TRBJ1-1; D gene unclear. The CDR3 has 15 residues. Germline values: CDR1 SGHTA, CDR2 FQGTGA. The germline V and J ends were trimmed by 3 bases and 2 bases, with 13 bases remaining between them. The DNA of the CDR3 is TGTGCCAGCAGCTTGCACAATGGGCTAAACACTGAAGCTTTCTTT. This sequence encodes CASSLHNGLNTEAFF.

The chain joins TRBV18 to TRBJ2-1, with 7 bases aligning to TRBD1. J lost 1 base, V lost 3 bases, and 6 bases had no gene match. The CDR3 loop spans 16 amino acids. The V gene's germline CDR1 is KGHSH and CDR2 LQKENI. The chain's CDR3 is CASSPEGAASYNEQFF. The CDR3 DNA reads TGTGCCAGCTCACCTGAGGGGGCCGCTTCCTACAATGAGCAGTTCTTC.

This clone was picked up one time. The rearrangement links TRBV5-4 to TRBJ2-3; 11 bases map to TRBD2. The junction had 2 bases not matched to a gene; V was cut back by 0 bases and J by 2 bases. CDR3 size: 16 residues. Germline CDR1 is SGHNT and CDR2 is YYREEE (reference sequence). The chain's CDR3 is CASSLGGLAVTDTQYF. In DNA, the CDR3 is TGTGCCAGCAGCTTGGGGGGACTAGCGGTCACAGATACGCAGTATTTT.

The gene calls are TRBV6-1 and TRBJ1-2; perhaps TRBD1 as D (6 bases). The germline V gene has CDR1 MNHNS and CDR2 SASEGT. The V end lost 8 bases, the J end lost 8 bases, and 15 bases lay between the germline ends. The CDR3 sequence is 12 residues long. CDR3 loop: CASFGTLDGYTF. Here the CDR3 DNA reads TGTGCCAGCTTCGGGACACTTGACGGCTACACCTTC.